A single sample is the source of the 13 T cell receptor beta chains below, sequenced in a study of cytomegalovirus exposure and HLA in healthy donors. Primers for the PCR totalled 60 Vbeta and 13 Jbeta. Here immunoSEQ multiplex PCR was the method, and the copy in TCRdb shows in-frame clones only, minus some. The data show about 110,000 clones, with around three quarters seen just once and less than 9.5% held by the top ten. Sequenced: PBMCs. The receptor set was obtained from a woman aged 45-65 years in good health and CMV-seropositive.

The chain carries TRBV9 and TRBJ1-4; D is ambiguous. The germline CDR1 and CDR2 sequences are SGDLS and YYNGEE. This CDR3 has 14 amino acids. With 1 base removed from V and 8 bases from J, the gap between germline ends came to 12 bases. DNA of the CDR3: TGTGCCAGCAGCGTAAGGACTACTGGCGAAAAACTGTTTTTT. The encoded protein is CASSVRTTGEKLFF.

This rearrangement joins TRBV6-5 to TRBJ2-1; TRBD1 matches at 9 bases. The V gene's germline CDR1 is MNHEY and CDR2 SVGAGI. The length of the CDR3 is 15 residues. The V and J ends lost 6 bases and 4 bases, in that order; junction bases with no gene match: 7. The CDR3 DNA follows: TGTGCCAGCAGAGCTACAGGGGGCGGATACAATGAGCAGTTCTTC. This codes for CASRATGGGYNEQFF.

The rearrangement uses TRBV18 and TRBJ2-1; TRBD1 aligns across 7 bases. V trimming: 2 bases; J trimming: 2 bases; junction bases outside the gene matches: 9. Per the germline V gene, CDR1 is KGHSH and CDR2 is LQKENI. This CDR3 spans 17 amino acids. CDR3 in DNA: TGTGCCAGCTCACCAAATTCCGGCAGGGGGACCTACAATGAGCAGTTCTTC. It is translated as CASSPNSGRGTYNEQFF.

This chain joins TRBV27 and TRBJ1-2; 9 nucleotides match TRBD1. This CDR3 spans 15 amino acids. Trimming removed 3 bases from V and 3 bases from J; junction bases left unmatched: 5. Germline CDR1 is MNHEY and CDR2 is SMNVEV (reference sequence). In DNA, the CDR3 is TGTGCCAGCAGTTTGTTTGGGACAGGGTACTATGGCTACACCTTC. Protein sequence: CASSLFGTGYYGYTF.

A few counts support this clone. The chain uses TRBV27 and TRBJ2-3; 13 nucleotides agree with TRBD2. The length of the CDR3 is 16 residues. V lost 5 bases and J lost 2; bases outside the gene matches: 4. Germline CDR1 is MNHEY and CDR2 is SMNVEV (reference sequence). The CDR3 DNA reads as TGTGCCAGCAGTCCCGGGACTAGCGGGATCACAGATACGCAGTATTTT. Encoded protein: CASSPGTSGITDTQYF.

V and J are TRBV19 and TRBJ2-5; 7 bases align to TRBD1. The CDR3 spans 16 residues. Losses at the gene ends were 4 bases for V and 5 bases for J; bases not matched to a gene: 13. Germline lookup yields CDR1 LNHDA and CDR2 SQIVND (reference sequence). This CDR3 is CASSTNPQGIPETQYF. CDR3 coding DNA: TGTGCCAGTAGTACCAACCCACAGGGGATACCGGAGACCCAGTACTTC.

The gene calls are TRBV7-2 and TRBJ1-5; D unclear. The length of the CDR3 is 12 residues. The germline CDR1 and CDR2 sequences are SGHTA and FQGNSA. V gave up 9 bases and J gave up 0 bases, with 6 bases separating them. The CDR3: CARQNSNQPQHF. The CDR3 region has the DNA TGTGCCAGACAGAATAGCAATCAGCCCCAGCATTTT.

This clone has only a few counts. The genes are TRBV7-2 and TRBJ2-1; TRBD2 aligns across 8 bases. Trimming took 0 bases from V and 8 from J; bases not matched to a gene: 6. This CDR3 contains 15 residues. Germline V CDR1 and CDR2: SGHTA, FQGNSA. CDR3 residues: CASSLAGLARDEQFF. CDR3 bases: TGTGCCAGCAGCTTAGCCGGACTAGCACGCGATGAGCAGTTCTTC.

CDR3 sequence reads: CASRLGQGADTQYF. The CDR3 DNA sequence: TGTGCCAGCAGGCTTGGACAGGGAGCAGATACGCAGTATTTT. The rearrangement uses TRBV5-5 and TRBJ2-3; 8 bases agree with TRBD1. From germline, CDR1 is SGHKS and CDR2 YYEKEE (reference sequence). Trimming at V came to 5 bases and at J to 4 bases, leaving 6 bases not matched to a gene. This CDR3 comprises 14 residues. Supplemented by reference TRBV5-5 and TRBJ2-3, the full variable domain reads DAGVTQSPTHLIKTRGQQVTLRCSPISGHKSVSWYQQVLGQGPQFIFQYYEKEERGRGNFPDRFSARQFPNYSSELNVNALLLGDSALYLCASRLGQGADTQYFGPGTRLTVL.

The CDR3 DNA is TGTGCCAGCAGCTTAGTCGGGGATCGAGAGACCCAGTACTTC. It is translated as CASSLVGDRETQYF. The rearrangement joins TRBV7-2 to TRBJ2-5; weak D call: TRBD2 (5 bases). Germline CDR1 reads SGHTA; CDR2 reads FQGNSA. V was clipped by 1 base and J by 4 bases, with 10 bases between them. The CDR3 is 14 amino acids.

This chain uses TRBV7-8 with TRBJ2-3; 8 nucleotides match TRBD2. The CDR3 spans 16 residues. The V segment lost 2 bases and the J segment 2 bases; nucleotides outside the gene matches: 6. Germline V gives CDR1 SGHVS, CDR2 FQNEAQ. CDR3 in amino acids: CASSLNGGGTTDTQYF. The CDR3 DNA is TGTGCCAGCAGCTTAAATGGCGGGGGGACCACAGATACGCAGTATTTT.

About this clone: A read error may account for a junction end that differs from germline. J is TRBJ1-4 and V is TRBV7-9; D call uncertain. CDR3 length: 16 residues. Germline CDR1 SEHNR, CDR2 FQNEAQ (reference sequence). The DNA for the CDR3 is TGTTCCAGCAGCTTACCCGAGAGGGCGACCAATGAAAAACTGTTTTTT. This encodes CSSSLPERATNEKLFF.

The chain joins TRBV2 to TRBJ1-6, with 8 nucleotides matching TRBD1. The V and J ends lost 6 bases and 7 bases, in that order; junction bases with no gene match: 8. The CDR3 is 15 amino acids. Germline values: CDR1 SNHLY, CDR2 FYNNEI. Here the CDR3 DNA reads TGTGCCAGCAGCAGTCCGGGACAGGCCAATTCACCCCTCCACTTT. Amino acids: CASSSPGQANSPLHF.